In this sample, the clone carrying this TCR beta chain turned up once. CDR1 SQVTM and CDR2 ANQGSEA come from the germline V gene. CDR3 length equals 14 residues. Deletions cut 4 bases from V and 4 bases from J, with 13 bases between. PCR employed 60 Vbeta and 13 Jbeta primers. Method: immunoSEQ multiplex PCR; TCRdb's copy keeps in-frame clones and lacks some. The sample carries about 140,000 clones, over 75% recorded once. This entry comes from a study of cytomegalovirus exposure and HLA in healthy donors. The sequence derives from a man in his fifties or sixties in good health and CMV-seronegative. Sequenced material: PBMCs. This sequence joins TRBV29-1 and TRBJ2-2, with D maybe TRBD2 (5 bases). The chain's CDR3 is CSVGKDRGTGELFF. As DNA, the CDR3 is TGCAGCGTTGGGAAGGACCGGGGCACCGGGGAGCTGTTTTTT.